Detailed here is one T cell receptor beta chain. This sample is drawn from a study of blood T cell repertoires in COVID-19. Whole-study context: Samples taken during acute and convalescent COVID-19 were collected in the United States, Italy and Spain. PBMCs, B-cell-depleted T cells, or T cells provided the cDNA or gDNA that made up the material.

The repertoire was sequenced with immunoSEQ multiplex PCR; TCRdb's copy has only in-frame clones and lacks some. The sample lists around 120,000 clones, about 87% occurring once. Between the trimmed V and J ends, which lost 0 bases and 1 base, there was a span of 5 bases. This CDR3 spans 14 amino acids. Germline V lookup: CDR1 KGHSH, CDR2 LQKENI. The V and J genes are TRBV18 and TRBJ2-3; D is ambiguous. Sequenced sample: peripheral blood. The source of this sequence is a woman aged 70-85 years with acute or convalescent COVID-19. The CDR3 sequence is CASSPPSGTDTQYF. In DNA, the CDR3 is TGTGCCAGCTCACCACCTTCTGGCACAGATACGCAGTATTTT.